The present TCR beta chain was sequenced within a study of T cell clusters in autoimmune cytopenias. Study-wide context: Per sample, median TRB depth was around 51,000 reads, yielding a median about 2,500 distinct clonotypes.

TRB rearrangements were amplified by touch-down multiplex PCR with mixed TRB-A/B primers. TCRdb re-called the multiplex PCR reads and gives one entry per CDR3 protein, without DNA. In all, the sample yields about 2,000 distinct CDR3 sequences. Each sample's input was around 270 ng genomic DNA, some 38,000 genome equivalents. On this clonotype: What it recognizes is unknown.

Study-level findings and limits: Primary autoimmune cytopenia patients appeared to lack physiological T cell clusters present in healthy donors. No experiment has yet validated the function of the T cell clusters defined in silico. TRB repertoire shifts in secondary cytopenia and chronic lymphocytic leukemia mostly reflected lymphoma, not autoimmunity.

CDR1 is SGHVS, CDR2 FNYEAQ, per germline. The CDR3 covers 15 residues. V gene TRBV7-6 combines with J gene TRBJ2-7; as DNA is missing, the TRBD1 call by TCRdb cannot be tested. This receptor was taken from a human donor with an autoimmune cytopenia or autoimmune hepatitis (not recorded which). The sample consisted of peripheral blood. CDR3 sequence: CASSLGQGDLYEQYF.